The 21 T cell receptor beta chains reported below all come from one sample, sequenced in a study of blood T cell repertoires in COVID-19 (dated by TCRdb to about 2020). Receptor amplification or capture employed the immunoSEQ multiplex PCR assay. Imported from immuneACCESS, the table was reduced by TCRdb to in-frame sequences with V and J called. These copies leave out some clones; in studies compared against another copy, an unresolved V gene accounts for under half, and the cause of the remainder is not known. The sample includes approximately 250,000 clones, with 88% observed a single time. The ten largest clones capture about 2.5% of the sample. The sample taken for sequencing was PBMCs or T cells enriched from blood (not recorded which). The receptors shown here come from a woman in her forties with acute COVID-19.

The gene calls are TRBV5-6 and TRBJ1-2; D perhaps matches TRBD1 (6 bases). Trimming pared 3 bases from V and 3 bases from J, leaving 18 bases between. The length of the CDR3 is 16 residues. Germline V gene sequence: CDR1 SGHDT, CDR2 YYEEEE. This CDR3 reads CASSSFGGDHYYGYTF. The CDR3 DNA is TGTGCCAGCAGCTCGTTTGGGGGCGATCATTACTATGGCTACACCTTC.

The V gene is TRBV9, the J gene TRBJ2-3; TRBD2 matches at 7 bases. Looked up from germline, CDR1 is SGDLS and CDR2 is YYNGEE. The CDR3 runs 15 residues. After removal of 0 bases from V and 2 bases from J, the junction contained 3 bases not matched to a gene. CDR3 amino acids: CASSVAAGYTDTQYF. CDR3 nucleotides: TGTGCCAGCAGCGTAGCAGCGGGGTACACAGATACGCAGTATTTT.

The chain is built from TRBV24-1 and TRBJ2-2; D is undetermined. Germline CDR1 and CDR2: KGHDR and SFDVKD. CDR3 length: 13 residues. Trimming shortened V by 4 bases and J by 9 bases, and 11 bases separated the two germline ends. CDR3: CATSDPTFRELFF. The CDR3 DNA reads as TGTGCCACCAGTGACCCTACCTTCCGGGAGCTGTTTTTT.

Here the CDR3 reads CASSPGRNTEAFF. The CDR3, as DNA: TGTGCCAGCAGCCCAGGCAGGAACACTGAAGCTTTCTTT. The chain employs TRBV3-1 (or the pseudogene TRBV3-2) and TRBJ1-1; no firm D call. With 4 bases removed from V and 1 base from J, the gap between germline ends came to 7 bases. CDR1 and CDR2 from the germline V gene are LGHDT and YNNKEL (reference sequence). CDR3 length: 13 residues.

The genes are TRBV25-1 and TRBJ1-2, with TRBD1 matching 9 bases. The V segment lost 9 bases and the J segment 2 bases; nucleotides outside the gene matches: 4. The CDR3 extends over 13 amino acids. Germline V gene lookup returns CDR1 MGHDK and CDR2 SYGVNS. The CDR3 DNA sequence: TGTGCCAGTGAGGGACAGGGAAACTATGGCTACACCTTC. Its protein is CASEGQGNYGYTF.

The genes are TRBV11-2 and TRBJ1-5; D uncertain. Germline CDR1 SGHAT, CDR2 FQNNGV. CDR3 size: 17 residues. V lost 1 base and J 0 bases, leaving 13 bases between the germline ends. CDR3 nucleotide sequence: TGTGCCAGCAGCTTAGCTCTCCTACGAGATAGCAATCAGCCCCAGCATTTT. Protein product: CASSLALLRDSNQPQHF.

J is TRBJ1-1 and V is TRBV11-3, with 7 bases matching TRBD1. With 7 bases clipped from V and 1 base from J, the junction kept 9 bases outside the gene matches. CDR1 and CDR2 from the germline V gene are SGHNT and YENEEA. This CDR3 has 15 amino acids. CDR3 sequence (DNA): TGTGCCAGCACCCCCCGGACAGGTGCGAACACTGAAGCTTTCTTT. It translates to CASTPRTGANTEAFF.

V is TRBV5-1 and J is TRBJ2-5, with 10 bases identical to TRBD2. CDR3 size: 14 residues. Trimming cost V 3 bases and J 3 bases; bases outside gene matches: 2. Germline-derived CDR1 and CDR2 are SGHRS and YFSETQ. This CDR3 reads CASSSTSGEETQYF. CDR3 sequence (DNA): TGCGCCAGCAGCTCCACTAGCGGGGAAGAGACCCAGTACTTC.

The V gene is TRBV5-1, the J gene TRBJ1-2; 8 bases align to TRBD1. CDR3 length equals 16 residues. Trimming cost V 2 bases and J 8 bases; bases outside gene matches: 14. Germline CDR1 and CDR2: SGHRS and YFSETQ. The CDR3 bases are TGCGCCAGCAGCTTAGACGGACAGGGTGCGGTAGTCGGCTACACCTTC. Translated, it gives CASSLDGQGAVVGYTF.

The table lists this clone with a few counts. This chain links TRBV19 with TRBJ1-2; 8 bases agree with TRBD1. CDR1 is LNHDA, CDR2 SQIVND, per germline (reference sequence). This CDR3 is built from 14 residues. J gave up 8 bases and V 1 base, and 6 bases lay outside the gene matches. In nucleotides, the CDR3 is TGTGCCAGTAGTATAGGGTTCCAGGGGGCGGGCTACACCTTC. It codes for CASSIGFQGAGYTF.

The chain employs TRBV21-1 and TRBJ2-3; TRBD2, the table's D call, lacks a check against the DNA. TRBV21-1 is listed as a pseudogene. The CDR3 is made up of 20 amino acids. As DNA, the CDR3 is TGTGCCAGCAGAACGGCGACTAGCGGGAGGAGGGGCCACCCCACAGATACGCAGTATTTT. Amino acids: CASRTATSGRRGHPTDTQYF.

V and J are TRBV6-1 and TRBJ1-2; a weak D match, TRBD1 (5 bases). CDR1 is MNHNS, CDR2 SASEGT, per germline. The CDR3 is 15 residues long. V was shortened by 3 bases and J by 2 bases, with 13 bases between the two germline ends. The CDR3 here is CASSEIVAGNYGYTF. The CDR3 DNA reads as TGTGCCAGCAGTGAGATCGTGGCAGGGAACTATGGCTACACCTTC.

In this sample, this clone turned up once. The J gene is TRBJ1-2, the V gene TRBV11-2, with a weak D call TRBD1 (5 bases). The germline V and J ends were trimmed by 5 bases and 1 base, with 17 bases remaining between them. The CDR3 runs 16 residues. Germline loops: CDR1 SGHAT, CDR2 FQNNGV. The CDR3 DNA reads TGTGCCAGCAGCGTAACGGGGGGAAGGGTTAACTATGGCTACACCTTC. This gives the protein CASSVTGGRVNYGYTF.

This chain joins TRBV27 and TRBJ1-3; no firm D call. The germline gives CDR1 MNHEY, CDR2 SMNVEV (reference sequence). This CDR3 has 16 residues. Trimming took 0 bases from V and 8 from J, leaving 17 bases between them. The CDR3 bases are TGTGCCAGCAGTTTATCAGCGGGGAGTAATGCGTACACCATATATTTT. Protein sequence: CASSLSAGSNAYTIYF.

The chain carries TRBV10-3 and TRBJ2-5; 7 bases match TRBD2. The V gene's germline CDR1 is ENHRY and CDR2 SYGVKD. The ends lost 0 bases at V and 5 bases at J; junction bases unmatched: 3. The length of the CDR3 is 14 residues. CDR3: CAISESGRDETQYF. CDR3 coding DNA: TGTGCCATCAGTGAGTCGGGGAGGGATGAGACCCAGTACTTC.

The chain carries TRBV5-1 and TRBJ2-2; 8 bases agree with TRBD1. The germline CDR1 and CDR2 sequences are SGHRS and YFSETQ. The CDR3 consists of 14 residues. J gave up 6 bases and V 6 bases, and 7 bases lay outside the gene matches. The CDR3 loop reads CASNGQGYAGELFF. DNA of the CDR3: TGCGCCAGCAACGGACAGGGCTACGCCGGGGAGCTGTTTTTT.

The genes are TRBV5-1 and TRBJ1-1; unclear D gene. From germline, CDR1 is SGHRS and CDR2 YFSETQ. This CDR3 has 14 amino acids. V lost 6 bases to trimming and J lost 0 bases, with 12 bases between them. CDR3 protein: CASTPEVMNTEAFF. The CDR3 DNA follows: TGCGCCAGCACCCCGGAGGTCATGAACACTGAAGCTTTCTTT.

This clone has just one count. The chain is built from TRBV4-3 and TRBJ2-1, with 9 nucleotides matching TRBD2. The V gene end was trimmed by 0 bases and the J gene end by 15 bases; junction bases not matched to a gene: 12. This CDR3 has 15 amino acids. The germline V gene encodes CDR1 LGHNA and CDR2 YSLEER. CDR3 sequence reads: CASSQDRLAGLVRFF. CDR3 sequence (DNA): TGCGCCAGCAGCCAAGACCGTCTAGCGGGACTGGTTAGGTTCTTC.

This chain uses TRBV4-2 with TRBJ2-5; 11 bases are shared with TRBD2. Germline assignment: CDR1 LGHNA and CDR2 YNFKEQ. The CDR3 is 17 residues long. V lost 0 bases to trimming and J lost 5 bases; unmatched junction nucleotides: 8. CDR3 region: CASSQDGTSGGRETQYF. CDR3 sequence (DNA): TGTGCCAGCAGCCAAGACGGCACTAGCGGGGGTCGGGAGACCCAGTACTTC.

The chain uses TRBV5-4 and TRBJ2-7, with 8 bases lining up with TRBD2. V trimming: 0 bases; J trimming: 2 bases; junction bases outside the gene matches: 7. Germline CDR1 reads SGHNT; CDR2 reads YYREEE (reference sequence). This CDR3 has 16 residues. CDR3 DNA: TGTGCCAGCAGCTTGGTGCGTAGCGGGAACCCCTACGAGCAGTACGTC. Its translation is CASSLVRSGNPYEQYV.

The chain links TRBV28 to TRBJ2-3, with 7 bases matching TRBD2. The CDR3 extends over 12 amino acids. Losses at the gene ends were 3 bases for V and 13 bases for J; bases not matched to a gene: 7. CDR1 and CDR2 from the germline V gene are MDHEN and SYDVKM. CDR3 protein: CASSFRGRAKYF. CDR3 nucleotides: TGTGCCAGCAGTTTTAGAGGGAGGGCTAAGTATTTT.